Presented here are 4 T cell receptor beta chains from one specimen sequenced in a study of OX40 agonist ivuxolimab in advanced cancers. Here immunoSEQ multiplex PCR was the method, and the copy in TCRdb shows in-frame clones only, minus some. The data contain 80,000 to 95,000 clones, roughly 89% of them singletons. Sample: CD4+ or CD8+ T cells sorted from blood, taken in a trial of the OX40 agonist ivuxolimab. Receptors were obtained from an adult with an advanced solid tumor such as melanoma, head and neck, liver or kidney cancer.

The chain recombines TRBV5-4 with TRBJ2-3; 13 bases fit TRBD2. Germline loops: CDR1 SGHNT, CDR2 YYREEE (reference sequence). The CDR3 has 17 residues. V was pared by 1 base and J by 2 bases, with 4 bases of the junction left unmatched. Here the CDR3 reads CASSLWGLAGPTDTQYF. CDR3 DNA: TGTGCCAGCAGCTTGTGGGGACTAGCGGGACCCACAGATACGCAGTATTTT.

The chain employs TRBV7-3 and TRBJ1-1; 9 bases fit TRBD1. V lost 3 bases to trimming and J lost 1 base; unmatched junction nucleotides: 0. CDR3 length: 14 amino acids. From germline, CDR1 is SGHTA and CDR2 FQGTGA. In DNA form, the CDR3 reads TGTGCCAGCAGCTTGGGACAGGGGAACACTGAAGCTTTCTTT. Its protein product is CASSLGQGNTEAFF.

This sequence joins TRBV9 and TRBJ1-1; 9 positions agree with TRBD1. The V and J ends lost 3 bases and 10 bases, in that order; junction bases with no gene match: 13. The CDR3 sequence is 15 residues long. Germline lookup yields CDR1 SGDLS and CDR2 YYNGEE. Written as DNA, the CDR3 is TGTGCCAGCAGCGCACCGGGACAGGGACCTGGTCGAGCTTTCTTT. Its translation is CASSAPGQGPGRAFF.

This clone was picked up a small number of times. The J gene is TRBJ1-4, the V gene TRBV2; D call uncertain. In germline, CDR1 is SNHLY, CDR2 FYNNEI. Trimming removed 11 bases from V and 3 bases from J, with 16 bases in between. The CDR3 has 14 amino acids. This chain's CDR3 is CASQLESANEKLFF. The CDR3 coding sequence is TGTGCCTCACAATTGGAGAGCGCTAATGAAAAACTGTTTTTT.